This record concerns one T cell receptor (beta chain) sequence. Measured with immunoSEQ multiplex PCR; TCRdb has only the in-frame clones, and not every one. The sample carries 150,000 to 200,000 clones, almost 90% recorded once. The sample comes from a study of control samples from healthy donors and cancer patients. Trimming took 0 bases from V and 4 from J, leaving 15 bases between them. The germline gives CDR1 MGHRA, CDR2 YSYEKL. The CDR3 length is 16 residues. J is TRBJ1-2 and V is TRBV4-1; D is uncertain. The sequencing sample was made of blood. The source of this sequence is a man younger than 35 in good health. CDR3 sequence: CASSQDAGKSGYGYTF. The CDR3 nucleotides are TGCGCCAGCAGCCAAGACGCGGGGAAGTCTGGCTATGGCTACACCTTC.